This TCR beta chain derives from a study of T cells in Graves' hyperthyroidism and ophthalmopathy. Study-wide context: Sampling of peripheral blood happened at initial diagnosis, prior to any treatment.

Study-level findings and limits: Blood shared most expanded thyroid clonotypes above 0.001.

Using RNA transcripts as the source, TCR beta CDR3 regions were amplified. TCR CDR3 regions were first amplified by RT-PCR with HTBI primers. A single record per CDR3 protein comes from TCRdb applying MiXCR to the multiplex PCR reads. The sample lists about 180,000 distinct CDR3 sequences; 15% to 20% were seen once. This clonotype was seen at least ten times. Its cognate antigen is unknown. It was uncontrolled infection, other autoimmune disease, pregnancy or lactation that excluded patients. PBMCs were derived from roughly 10 ml fresh peripheral blood. There are 14 residues in the CDR3. The germline gives CDR1 SGHRS, CDR2 YFSETQ. V was shortened by 6 bases and J by 2 bases, with 15 bases between the two germline ends.

The chain joins TRBV5-1 to TRBJ2-7; weak D call: TRBD1 (6 bases). Sequencing used blood. The TCR sequence derives from a woman aged 45 to 65 with Graves' hyperthyroidism. The CDR3 bases are TGCGCCAGCAAACGGGACACCGGTCCCTACGAGCAGTACTTC. It yields the protein CASKRDTGPYEQYF.